This T cell receptor beta chain stems from a study of cytomegalovirus exposure and HLA in healthy donors. This clone was picked up one time. V dropped 4 bases and J dropped 0; count of bases not matched to a gene: 13. CDR3 size: 20 residues. Germline V gene data show CDR1 as MNHNS and CDR2 as SASEGT. Sequencing used immunoSEQ multiplex PCR; TCRdb keeps in-frame clones, though not all of them. Found here are 100,000 to 150,000 clones, around 94% of them singletons; the top ten hold approximately 1.3%. Specimen: PBMCs. The V gene is TRBV6-1, the J gene TRBJ1-4, with TRBD1 matching 11 bases. The TCR sequence derives from a woman between 18 and 29 years old in good health and CMV-seronegative. The CDR3 DNA is TGTGCCAGCAGTGGCCGGGACAGGGGGTGGTCCGGGGCAACTAATGAAAAACTGTTTTTT. Its protein is CASSGRDRGWSGATNEKLFF.